The clone carrying this TCR beta chain has more than one count but fewer than ten. The entry originates in a study of cytomegalovirus exposure and HLA in healthy donors. There are 15 residues in the CDR3. The germline CDR1 and CDR2 sequences are SGHDN and FVKESK. V lost 3 bases, J lost 4 bases, and 2 bases stayed unmatched. Each donor was nominally healthy when sampled (though unrecorded immune exposures were likely). The PCR was carried out with 60 Vbeta primers and 13 Jbeta primers. Assay used: immunoSEQ multiplex PCR; TCRdb lists only in-frame clones, some missing. The sample comprises fewer than 250,000 clones, about 75% of which are singletons, and 1.5% to 2% rests with the top ten.

The chain carries TRBV14 and TRBJ2-1, with TRBD2 matching 11 bases. Specimen: PBMCs. The receptor comes from a male donor in good health and CMV-seronegative. The CDR3 reads CASSHIAGGYNEQFF. The CDR3, as DNA: TGTGCCAGCAGCCACATAGCGGGAGGGTACAATGAGCAGTTCTTC. Using reference TRBV14 and TRBJ2-1 for the parts outside the CDR3, the full variable domain is EAGVTQFPSHSVIEKGQTVTLRCDPISGHDNLYWYRRVMGKEIKFLLHFVKESKQDESGMPNNRFLAERTGGTYSTLKVQPAELEDSGVYFCASSHIAGGYNEQFFGPGTRLTVL.